This T cell receptor beta chain was captured in a study of T cells in Graves' hyperthyroidism and ophthalmopathy. About the study: It was at initial diagnosis, before any treatment, that peripheral blood was collected.

The CDR3 regions of TCR beta were amplified from RNA transcripts. The HTBI primer set was used in a first-round RT-PCR of the TCR CDR3. One entry per CDR3 protein, called by TCRdb with MiXCR from the multiplex PCR reads. The data contain about 290,000 distinct CDR3 sequences, nearly 15% of them singletons. The diagnoses drew upon clinical symptoms, serum thyroxine and TRAb, thyroid ultrasound and orbital computed tomography. V gave up 2 bases and J gave up 5 bases, with 6 bases separating them. There are 13 residues in the CDR3. The germline V gene encodes CDR1 MNHEY and CDR2 SVGEGT. Broader study findings: Model predictions of ophthalmopathy came a median approximately seven months before onset. Most expanded thyroid clonotypes above 0.001 recurred in blood.

Regarding this clonotype: Its target is not known.

The genes are TRBV6-2 or TRBV6-3 and TRBJ2-2; D is ambiguous. This clonotype was obtained from a woman aged 45-60 years with Graves' hyperthyroidism that later progressed to Graves' ophthalmopathy. The sample taken for sequencing was blood. This CDR3 reads CASSYAGTGELFF. As DNA, the CDR3 is TGTGCCAGCAGTTACGCAGGTACCGGGGAGCTGTTTTTT.